Sequencing of this TCR beta chain was carried out in a study of PD-1 blockade in classical Hodgkin lymphoma. Note on this clone: The target antigen is unknown.

Time point given: cycle 4 day 1 (C4D1), after 6 weeks of nivolumab. All patients experienced relapse after autologous stem cell transplantation, and brentuximab vedotin exposure was variable. Study results and limitations: Compared with healthy donors, newly diagnosed patients reportedly showed lower baseline TCR diversity. By C4D1 there was a significant rise in CD4+ TCR diversity but not in CD8+ TCR diversity.

Assay used: immunoSEQ multiplex PCR; TCRdb lists only in-frame clones, some missing. The repertoire holds under 50,000 clones, with roughly two thirds as singletons. Trimming pared 0 bases from V and 5 bases from J, leaving 8 bases between. Germline lookup yields CDR1 SGHAT and CDR2 FQNNGV. The CDR3 totals 13 residues. The sample consisted of peripheral blood mononuclear cells (PBMCs), taken before the fourth cycle of nivolumab. This rearrangement joins TRBV11-2 to TRBJ2-7, with D uncertain. The sequence derives from a human donor with classical Hodgkin lymphoma. The chain's CDR3 is CASSLEESDEQYF. The CDR3 coding sequence is TGTGCCAGCAGCTTAGAAGAATCTGACGAGCAGTACTTC.